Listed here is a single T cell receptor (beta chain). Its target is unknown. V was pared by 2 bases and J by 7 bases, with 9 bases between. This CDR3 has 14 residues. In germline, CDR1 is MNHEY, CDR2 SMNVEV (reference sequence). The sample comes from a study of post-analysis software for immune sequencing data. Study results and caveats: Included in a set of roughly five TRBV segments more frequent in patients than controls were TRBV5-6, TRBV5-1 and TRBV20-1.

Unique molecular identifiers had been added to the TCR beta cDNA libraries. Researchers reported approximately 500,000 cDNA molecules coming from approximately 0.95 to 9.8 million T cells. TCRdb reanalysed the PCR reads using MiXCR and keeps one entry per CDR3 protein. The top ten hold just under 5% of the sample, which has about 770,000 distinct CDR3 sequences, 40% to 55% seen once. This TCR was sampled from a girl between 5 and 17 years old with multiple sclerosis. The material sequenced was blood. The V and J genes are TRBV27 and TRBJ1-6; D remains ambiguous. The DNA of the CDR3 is TGTGCCAGCAGTTTACGGTCTGGAAATTCACCCCTCCACTTT. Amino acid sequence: CASSLRSGNSPLHF.